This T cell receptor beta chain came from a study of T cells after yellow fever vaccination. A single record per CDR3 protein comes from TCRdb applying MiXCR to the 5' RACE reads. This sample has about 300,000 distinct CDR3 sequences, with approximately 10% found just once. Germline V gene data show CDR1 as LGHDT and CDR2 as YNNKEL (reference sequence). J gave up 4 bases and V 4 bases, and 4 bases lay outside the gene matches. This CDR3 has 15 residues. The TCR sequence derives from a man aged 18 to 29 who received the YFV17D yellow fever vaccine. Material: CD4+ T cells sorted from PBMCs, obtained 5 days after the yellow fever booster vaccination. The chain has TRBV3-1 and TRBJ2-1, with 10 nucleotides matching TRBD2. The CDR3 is CASSPSGGVYNEQFF. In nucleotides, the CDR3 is TGTGCCAGCAGCCCCAGCGGGGGGGTTTACAATGAGCAGTTCTTC.